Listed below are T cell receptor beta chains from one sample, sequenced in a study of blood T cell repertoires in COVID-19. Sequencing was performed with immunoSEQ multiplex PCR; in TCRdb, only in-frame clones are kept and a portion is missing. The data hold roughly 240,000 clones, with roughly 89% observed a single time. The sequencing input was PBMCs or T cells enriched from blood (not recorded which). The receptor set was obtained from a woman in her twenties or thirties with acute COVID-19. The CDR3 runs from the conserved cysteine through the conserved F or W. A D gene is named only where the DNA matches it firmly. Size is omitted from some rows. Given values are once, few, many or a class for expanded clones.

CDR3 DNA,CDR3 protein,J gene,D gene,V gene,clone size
TGCAGCGTTGAGGAATCCGGACAGCCCAATCAGCCCCAGCATTTT,CSVEESGQPNQPQHF,TRBJ1-5,.,TRBV29-1,few
TGTGCCAGCAGCTTAGGTCATAACTATGGCTACACCTTC,CASSLGHNYGYTF,TRBJ1-2,.,TRBV7-2,.
TGTGCCATCAACCTGGACAGGAACACTGAAGCTTTCTTT,CAINLDRNTEAFF,TRBJ1-1,.,TRBV10-3,.
TGTGCCAGCAGCTTAGAAGCGGGGCCCTCCTACGAGCAGTACTTC,CASSLEAGPSYEQYF,TRBJ2-7,TRBD2,TRBV11-3,few
TGTGCCAGCAGCCCTGGCGGGGACTATGGCTACACCTTC,CASSPGGDYGYTF,TRBJ1-2,.,TRBV12-3/TRBV12-4,.
TGTGCCAGTAGTATTTCGGGGGTGGAGACCCAGTACTTC,CASSISGVETQYF,TRBJ2-5,.,TRBV19,.
TGTGCCAGCAGAGGGCAGGGATCCTCTCCCCTCCACTTT,CASRGQGSSPLHF,TRBJ1-6,.,TRBV2,.
TGTGCCAGCAGCCCAGACAGGGTTCGAGAAAAACTGTTTTTT,CASSPDRVREKLFF,TRBJ1-4,TRBD1,TRBV7-8,.
TGCGCCAGCAGTGAGTCCGGGACAGGGGGCGAGCAGTACTTC,CASSESGTGGEQYF,TRBJ2-7,TRBD1,TRBV10-2,.
TGTGCCAGCAGTGACCCGACTAGAGGCCGCCGCACAGATACGCAGTATTTT,CASSDPTRGRRTDTQYF,TRBJ2-3,.,TRBV2,.
TGTGCCAGCAGCCAAGGGACAGGGAACTACGAGCAGTACTTC,CASSQGTGNYEQYF,TRBJ2-7,TRBD1,TRBV3-1/TRBV3-2,.
TGTGCCACCAGTGAGGGTAACAGGGGGCGAGGGGAGACCCAGTACTTC,CATSEGNRGRGETQYF,TRBJ2-5,TRBD1,TRBV24-1,.
TGCGCCAGCAGCCAAGGGGATACTAATGAAAAACTGTTTTTT,CASSQGDTNEKLFF,TRBJ1-4,.,TRBV5-1,few
TGTGCCAGCAGTTTGACCCTGTCGGGTTACTCCTACGAGCAGTACTTC,CASSLTLSGYSYEQYF,TRBJ2-7,.,TRBV27,.
TGTGCCAGTAGTATTGACAGGGTGAACACTGAAGCTTTCTTT,CASSIDRVNTEAFF,TRBJ1-1,TRBD1,TRBV19,.
TGTGCCAGCGGGCCCAAGACCTACGAGCAGTACTTC,CASGPKTYEQYF,TRBJ2-7,.,TRBV2,.
TGTGCCAGCAGCTCCGACAGCGGGGCTTTCTTT,CASSSDSGAFF,TRBJ1-1,.,TRBV5-4,.
TGTGCCAGCAGTCGGGATCCAACTAATGAAAAACTGTTTTTT,CASSRDPTNEKLFF,TRBJ1-4,.,TRBV6-2/TRBV6-3,.
TGTGCCAGCAGCCTGGAGGGTTCTAATGAAAAACTGTTTTTT,CASSLEGSNEKLFF,TRBJ1-4,.,TRBV4-2,.
TGTGCCAGCAGCTTAGAGTTGAGGCGTCAGGGACTTAATCAGCCCCAGCATTTT,CASSLELRRQGLNQPQHF,TRBJ1-5,.,TRBV7-8,.
TGTGCCAGCAGCTTAATAGGGGGCTCGAGTTCGGCTTTCTTT,CASSLIGGSSSAFF,TRBJ1-1,TRBD1,TRBV7-2,once
TGTGCCAGCAGCGCCCCAGTGGAGGGGAGTACAGATACGCAGTATTTT,CASSAPVEGSTDTQYF,TRBJ2-3,.,TRBV11-3,.
TGTGCCACCCTGAGCAGGGTCACTGAAGCTTTCTTT,CATLSRVTEAFF,TRBJ1-1,.,TRBV19,.
TGTGCCAGCAGCCCCCTGAGAGGGCTGAGAACTGAAGCTTTCTTT,CASSPLRGLRTEAFF,TRBJ1-1,.,TRBV14,.
TGTGCCAGCAGCGGAGGGGCTGAGCAGTTCTTC,CASSGGAEQFF,TRBJ2-1,.,TRBV6-5,.
TGTGCTAGTGGTTTGGTATTGGGGGGATTAGTTGGCTACACCTTC,CASGLVLGGLVGYTF,TRBJ1-2,.,TRBV12-5,.
TGTGCCAGCAGCATGACAGGGGATAACTATGGCTACACCTTC,CASSMTGDNYGYTF,TRBJ1-2,TRBD1,TRBV7-2,.
TGTGCCAGCAGTCCAGGGACTAGCGGGGGGGCCTTAAATGAGCAGTTCTTC,CASSPGTSGGALNEQFF,TRBJ2-1,TRBD2,TRBV27,.
TGTGCCAGCAGCTTAGCTCGCCTAGCGGGACGCCCGCAGTACTTC,CASSLARLAGRPQYF,TRBJ2-5,TRBD2,TRBV7-6,.
TGTGCCAGCAGCCCGGACCCGGGGGATTCACCCCTCCACTTT,CASSPDPGDSPLHF,TRBJ1-6,.,TRBV9,.
TGTGCCAGCTCACCACTTCCCCCGGGATCCAACTATGGCTACACCTTC,CASSPLPPGSNYGYTF,TRBJ1-2,.,TRBV18,.
TGTGCCACCAGCGTAGCTAGCGGGGCCTACGAGCAGTACTTC,CATSVASGAYEQYF,TRBJ2-7,TRBD2,TRBV15,once
TGTGCCAGCAGTTACCCCCAGGGAAACTATGGCTACACCTTC,CASSYPQGNYGYTF,TRBJ1-2,.,TRBV6-5,.
TGCGCCAGCAGCCCGGGGACAGAAAGAAATGAAAAACTGTTTTTT,CASSPGTERNEKLFF,TRBJ1-4,TRBD1,TRBV5-1,.
TGTGCCAGCAGTTACTCGAACTCAGGGGAATCCCATGAGCAGTTCTTC,CASSYSNSGESHEQFF,TRBJ2-1,.,TRBV6-5,.
TGTGCCAGTAAGGGCAGGGGACAATATAGCAATCAGCCCCAGCATTTT,CASKGRGQYSNQPQHF,TRBJ1-5,.,TRBV19,.
TGTGCCAGCTCACCGATGGACAGTCCAGGGGAGACTGAAGCTTTCTTT,CASSPMDSPGETEAFF,TRBJ1-1,.,TRBV18,.
TGTGCCAGCAGTTACTCGGCCCGGGTAAATCAGCCCCAGCATTTT,CASSYSARVNQPQHF,TRBJ1-5,.,TRBV6-2/TRBV6-3,.
TGTGCCAGCAGTTACTTACTTCGGGGAGCTGAAGCTTTCTTT,CASSYLLRGAEAFF,TRBJ1-1,.,TRBV6-5,.
TGTGCCAGCAGCTCCTATCGGACAGGTGGTCACGAGCAGTACTTC,CASSSYRTGGHEQYF,TRBJ2-7,TRBD1,TRBV13,many
TGTGCCAGCAGCTACAACGGAGATGATGAAAAACTGTTTTTT,CASSYNGDDEKLFF,TRBJ1-4,.,TRBV7-9,.
TGTGCCAGCAGTTCTAGGTTAAATGAGCAGTTCTTC,CASSSRLNEQFF,TRBJ2-1,.,TRBV27,.
TGTGCCAGCAGCCTTCCTTTTATGCCCCTCCACTTT,CASSLPFMPLHF,TRBJ1-6,.,TRBV11-2,few
TGCGCCAGCAGCTCGACGGACAGGAGCTATGGCTACACCTTC,CASSSTDRSYGYTF,TRBJ1-2,TRBD1,TRBV4-1,.
TGTGCCACCAGCAGAGACAGGGGCTTAAGAAAACTGTTTTTT,CATSRDRGLRKLFF,TRBJ1-4,.,TRBV15,once
TGTGCCAGCAGCTTAGGGGAGTTCCCCTACGAGCAGTACTTC,CASSLGEFPYEQYF,TRBJ2-7,.,TRBV7-9,.